The clone carrying this T cell receptor (beta chain) was counted ten times or more. Its antigen is not identified. The source of the sample is a study of identical twins. Findings and limits, study-wide: When twins shared out-of-frame alpha sequences, those sequences had excess low generation probability. A partial confounding effect on zero-insertion analyses could come from invariant MAIT and iNKT cells.

CDR3 size: 17 residues. V lost 1 base and J 2 bases, leaving 15 bases between the germline ends. CDR1 and CDR2 (germline): SGHAT, FQNNGV. Template switching introduced a universal primer site, and the cDNA bore unique molecular identifiers. TCRdb passed the 5' RACE reads through MiXCR, listing each CDR3 protein once. The sample lists about 240,000 distinct CDR3 sequences, approximately 10% occurring once. The TCR sequence derives from a man in his forties or fifties in good health. Material: memory T cells sorted from blood. V and J are TRBV11-2 and TRBJ2-1; D gene ambiguous. The DNA of the CDR3 is TGTGCCAGCAGCTTAGCCCAGCGCCTACCCCCCTACAATGAGCAGTTCTTC. Protein: CASSLAQRLPPYNEQFF.